Below, 19 T cell receptor beta chains from the same sample are listed, as sequenced in a study of T cell responses to AZD1222 COVID-19 vaccine. Method: immunoSEQ multiplex PCR; TCRdb's copy keeps in-frame clones and lacks some. Of 75,000 to 90,000 clones listed, 70% to 85% are singletons. The specimen comprised peripheral blood, sampled on day 0 of AZD1222 vaccination. These receptors all stem from an adult in good health.

The chain combines TRBV4-3 with TRBJ1-3, with D uncertain. V lost 8 bases and J lost 2, with 16 bases in between. This CDR3 is 15 amino acids long. The germline gives CDR1 LGHNA, CDR2 YSLEER. The CDR3 reads CASSNQLTAGNTIYF. CDR3 DNA sequence: TGCGCCAGCTCTAACCAGCTCACGGCTGGAAACACCATATATTTT.

This clone was found a few times. The J gene is TRBJ1-6, the V gene TRBV7-9; TRBD1 might be the D (5 bases). V dropped 5 bases and J dropped 8 bases, with 19 bases sitting between them. The CDR3 has 16 amino acids. In germline, CDR1 is SEHNR, CDR2 FQNEAQ (reference sequence). CDR3 in amino acids: CASSTRTEQGYSPLHF. The CDR3 DNA sequence: TGTGCCAGCAGCACCCGTACCGAGCAGGGATATTCACCCCTCCACTTT.

This clone was detected once. The chain is built from TRBV7-8 and TRBJ1-3, with D possibly being TRBD1 (6 bases). CDR1 is SGHVS, CDR2 FQNEAQ, per germline. V was trimmed by 7 bases and J by 2 bases, leaving 15 bases between them. The CDR3 has 15 residues. CDR3 bases: TGTGCCAGCACCCCAGGACAGTGGACTGGAAACACCATATATTTT. Translation gives CASTPGQWTGNTIYF.

This chain uses TRBV10-2 with TRBJ1-3; D gene uncertain. The CDR3 runs 15 residues. V lost 8 bases to trimming and J lost 0 bases, with 14 bases between them. Germline V gene sequence: CDR1 WSHSY, CDR2 SAAADI. The CDR3 protein is CASSATRFSGNTIYF. Written as DNA, the CDR3 is TGCGCCAGCTCCGCCACGAGGTTCTCTGGAAACACCATATATTTT.

The V and J genes are TRBV2 and TRBJ1-5; D might be TRBD1 (6 bases). The germline gives CDR1 SNHLY, CDR2 FYNNEI. The CDR3 runs to 13 residues. V was shortened by 6 bases and J by 2 bases, with 8 bases between the two germline ends. The CDR3, as DNA: TGTGCCAGCAGCAACAGGGGCAATCAGCCCCAGCATTTT. As protein: CASSNRGNQPQHF.

The rearrangement uses TRBV5-6 and TRBJ2-7; D is possibly TRBD2 (6 bases). The CDR3 contains 12 residues. V dropped 5 bases and J dropped 5 bases, with 11 bases sitting between them. The germline V gene encodes CDR1 SGHDT and CDR2 YYEEEE. The DNA for the CDR3 is TGTGCCAGCAGTGTCGGGGGTGACGAGCAGTACTTC. Amino acids: CASSVGGDEQYF.

This clone has only a few counts. This chain uses TRBV5-5 with TRBJ1-3; possible D gene TRBD1, 5 bases. The CDR3 has 14 residues. V lost 7 bases and J lost 2, with 13 bases in between. Germline V gene sequence: CDR1 SGHKS, CDR2 YYEKEE (reference sequence). DNA of the CDR3: TGTGCCAGCCGCAGGGAATATACTGGAAACACCATATATTTT. It encodes CASRREYTGNTIYF.

The table lists this clone with a few counts. The rearrangement joins TRBV7-2 to TRBJ1-6; TRBD1 aligns across 9 bases. The CDR3 loop spans 15 amino acids. The germline gives CDR1 SGHTA, CDR2 FQGNSA. V lost 6 bases, J lost 7 bases, and 7 bases stayed unmatched. The CDR3 protein is CASSLVGTGNSPLHF. Here the CDR3 DNA reads TGTGCCAGCAGTCTGGTGGGGACAGGGAATTCACCCCTCCACTTT. Variable domain in full (rest from reference TRBV7-2 and TRBJ1-6): GAGVSQSPSNKVTEKGKDVELRCDPISGHTALYWYRQSLGQGLEFLIYFQGNSAPDKSGLPSDRFSAERTGGSVSTLTIQRTQQEDSAVYLCASSLVGTGNSPLHFGNGTRLTVT.

The chain uses TRBV7-2 and TRBJ2-7; D tentatively reads TRBD1 or TRBD2 (5 bases each). Looked up from germline, CDR1 is SGHTA and CDR2 is FQGNSA. V was shortened by 4 bases and J by 0 bases, with 16 bases between the two germline ends. There are 16 residues in the CDR3. CDR3 coding DNA: TGTGCCAGCAGCTCCGCCCCAGGGACGGCCTCCTACGAGCAGTACTTC. Residues: CASSSAPGTASYEQYF.

This sequence joins TRBV10-3 and TRBJ2-1; D gene uncertain. V was pared by 10 bases and J by 7 bases, with 20 bases between. The CDR3 has 14 residues. CDR1 is ENHRY and CDR2 is SYGVKD in the germline V gene. CDR3 amino acids: CATRIDQAFNEQFF. CDR3 bases: TGTGCCACCCGAATAGACCAGGCCTTTAATGAGCAGTTCTTC.

The chain carries TRBV6-5 and TRBJ2-1; the D is unclear. The CDR3 covers 12 residues. The V gene's germline CDR1 is MNHEY and CDR2 SVGAGI. Between the trimmed V and J ends, which lost 4 bases and 8 bases, there was a span of 9 bases. The CDR3 coding sequence is TGTGCCAGCAGTTCCCCGTGGGATGAGCAGTTCTTC. Its protein is CASSSPWDEQFF.

This chain joins TRBV2 and TRBJ2-1; 7 bases are shared with TRBD2. This CDR3 is 15 amino acids long. The V gene's germline CDR1 is SNHLY and CDR2 FYNNEI. V gave up 4 bases and J gave up 9 bases; unmatched junction bases: 12. The CDR3 loop reads CASSVGLREIGEQFF. In DNA form, the CDR3 reads TGTGCCAGCAGTGTGGGGTTGCGGGAGATAGGTGAGCAGTTCTTC.

The chain carries TRBV30 and TRBJ1-5; the D gene is possibly TRBD1 (5 bases). V was pared by 1 base and J by 6 bases, with 13 bases between. The germline V gene has CDR1 GTSNPN and CDR2 SVGIG (reference sequence). This CDR3 is built from 14 residues. The CDR3 loop is CAWSAGGILQPQHF. CDR3 DNA: TGTGCCTGGAGTGCCGGGGGGATACTTCAGCCCCAGCATTTT. Variable domain in full (rest from reference TRBV30 and TRBJ1-5): SQTIHQWPATLVQPVGSPLSLECTVEGTSNPNLYWYRQAAGRGLQLLFYSVGIGQISSEVPQNLSASRPQDRQFILSSKKLLLSDSGFYLCAWSAGGILQPQHFGDGTRLSIL.

The rearrangement links TRBV28 to TRBJ1-1; D possibly corresponds to TRBD1 (5 bases). The CDR3 contains 18 residues. Germline CDR1 MDHEN, CDR2 SYDVKM. The V gene lost 0 bases and the J gene lost 2 bases, with 19 bases spanning the gap. The CDR3 DNA reads as TGTGCCAGCAGTTTATGGGACATGGGAATTGGGTTAAACACTGAAGCTTTCTTT. It is translated as CASSLWDMGIGLNTEAFF.

The V gene is TRBV30, the J gene TRBJ1-5, with 10 bases lining up with TRBD1. CDR1 and CDR2 (germline): GTSNPN, SVGIG (reference sequence). The CDR3 extends over 14 amino acids. V lost 5 bases to trimming and J lost 2 bases; unmatched junction nucleotides: 3. DNA of the CDR3: TGTGCCTGGGACAGGGGGCTTGGCAATCAGCCCCAGCATTTT. Translating it yields CAWDRGLGNQPQHF.

The chain uses TRBV14 and TRBJ2-4; the match to TRBD1 covers 7 bases. CDR3 length equals 19 residues. V trimming: 0 bases; J trimming: 0 bases; junction bases outside the gene matches: 11. Germline V lookup: CDR1 SGHDN, CDR2 FVKESK. CDR3 coding DNA: TGTGCCAGCAGCCAAGATCAAGGGACAGAGAGCTTAGCCAAAAACATTCAGTACTTC. Translating it yields CASSQDQGTESLAKNIQYF.

The chain carries TRBV5-4 and TRBJ2-5, with 7 positions matching TRBD2. Per germline, CDR1 SGHNT and CDR2 YYREEE (reference sequence). The V segment lost 0 bases and the J segment 1 base; nucleotides outside the gene matches: 6. The CDR3 has 16 amino acids. CDR3 sequence: CASSLGILAAQETQYF. CDR3 DNA: TGTGCCAGCAGCTTGGGGATCCTAGCGGCCCAAGAGACCCAGTACTTC.

This rearrangement joins TRBV7-2 to TRBJ2-3; D gene unclear. CDR1 SGHTA and CDR2 FQGNSA come from the germline V gene. V lost 0 bases, J lost 6 bases, and 7 bases lay in between. This CDR3 has 13 amino acids. The CDR3 sequence: CASSLAVRDTQYF. In DNA form, the CDR3 reads TGTGCCAGCAGCTTAGCAGTGCGGGATACGCAGTATTTT.

CDR3 sequence (DNA): TGCGCCAGCAGCTTGATGTCGGGGCAGCCCCAGCATTTT. As protein: CASSLMSGQPQHF. The chain carries TRBV5-1 and TRBJ1-5, with D uncertain. Looked up from germline, CDR1 is SGHRS and CDR2 is YFSETQ. Trimming took 1 base from V and 7 from J, leaving 9 bases between them. The CDR3 totals 13 residues.